The clone carrying this T cell receptor (beta chain) was seen many times. The target antigen is unknown. Each CDR3 protein is one row after TCRdb ran MiXCR on the 5' RACE reads. The data show fewer than 250,000 distinct CDR3 sequences, approximately 8% seen once. This sample is drawn from a study of identical twins. Study findings and constraints: Conclusions came from cross-sectional statistical analysis, not from following the same donors. Models predicted too little out-of-frame TCR alpha sharing in monozygotic twins.

Germline assignment: CDR1 MDHEN and CDR2 SYDVKM. The CDR3 runs 14 residues. Trimming removed 8 bases from V and 3 bases from J, with 14 bases in between. Healthy Caucasians made up all donors. The same data also contributed to another study, on yellow fever vaccine responses in identical twins.

The sample taken for sequencing was CD8+ T cells sorted from blood. The TCR originated in a woman under 30 in good health. V gene TRBV28 combines with J gene TRBJ1-5; the D gene is possibly TRBD1 (5 bases). The CDR3 sequence: CASEFRVNNQPQHF. The DNA of the CDR3 is TGTGCCAGCGAATTCAGGGTGAACAATCAGCCCCAGCATTTT. The full variable domain, its missing parts supplied by reference TRBV28 and TRBJ1-5, is DVKVTQSSRYLVKRTGEKVFLECVQDMDHENMFWYRQDPGLGLRLIYFSYDVKMKEKGDIPEGYSVSREKKERFSLILESASTNQTSMYLCASEFRVNNQPQHFGDGTRLSIL.